This T cell receptor (beta chain) originates from a study of cytomegalovirus exposure and HLA in healthy donors. Looked up from germline, CDR1 is SQVTM and CDR2 is ANQGSEA. V was clipped by 7 bases and J by 2 bases; unmatched bases: 11. There are 14 residues in the CDR3. PCR employed 60 Vbeta and 13 Jbeta primers. Clones were sequenced by immunoSEQ multiplex PCR, and TCRdb holds only the in-frame ones, with some missing. The sample shows 200,000 to 250,000 clones, 70% to 85% of them seen only once. The sequence was collected from a man between 50 and 59 years old in good health and CMV-seronegative. Sequencing was done on a sample of PBMCs. The V and J genes are TRBV29-1 and TRBJ2-7; 7 nucleotides agree with TRBD1. Written as DNA, the CDR3 is TGCAGCGCAAGGGGGCCGGGGCTCACCTACGAGCAGTACTTC. Encoded protein: CSARGPGLTYEQYF.